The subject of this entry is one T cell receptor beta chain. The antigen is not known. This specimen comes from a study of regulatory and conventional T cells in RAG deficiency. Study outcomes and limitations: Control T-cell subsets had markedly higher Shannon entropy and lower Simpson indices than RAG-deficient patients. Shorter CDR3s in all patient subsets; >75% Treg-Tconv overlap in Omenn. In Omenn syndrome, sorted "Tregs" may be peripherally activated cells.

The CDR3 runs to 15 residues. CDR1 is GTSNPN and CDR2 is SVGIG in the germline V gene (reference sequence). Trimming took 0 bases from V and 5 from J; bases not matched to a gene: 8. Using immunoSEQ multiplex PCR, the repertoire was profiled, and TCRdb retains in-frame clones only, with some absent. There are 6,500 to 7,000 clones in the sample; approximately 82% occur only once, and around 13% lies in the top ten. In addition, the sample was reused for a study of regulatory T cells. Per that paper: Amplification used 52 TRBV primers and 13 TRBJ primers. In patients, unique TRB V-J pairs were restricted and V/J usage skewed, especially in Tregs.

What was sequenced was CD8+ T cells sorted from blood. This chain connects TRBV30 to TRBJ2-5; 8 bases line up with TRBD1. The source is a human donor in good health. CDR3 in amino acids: CAWSVWQGAGETQYF. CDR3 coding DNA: TGTGCCTGGAGTGTATGGCAGGGGGCAGGGGAGACCCAGTACTTC. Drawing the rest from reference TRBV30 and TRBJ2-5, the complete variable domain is SQTIHQWPATLVQPVGSPLSLECTVEGTSNPNLYWYRQAAGRGLQLLFYSVGIGQISSEVPQNLSASRPQDRQFILSSKKLLLSDSGFYLCAWSVWQGAGETQYFGPGTRLLVL.